This T cell receptor beta chain was recovered during a study of blood T cell repertoires in COVID-19. Trimming removed 1 base from V and 8 bases from J, with 11 bases in between. Germline CDR1 reads MDHEN; CDR2 reads SYDVKM. The CDR3 is made up of 13 amino acids. The method was immunoSEQ multiplex PCR; TCRdb's version includes in-frame clones alone and lacks a portion of them. The sample has 250,000 to 400,000 clones; around 89% are singletons. The gene calls are TRBV28 and TRBJ1-2; unclear D gene. Sequencing was done on a sample of peripheral blood. This sequence originates from a woman between 25 and 40 years old with COVID-19, enrolled during active disease. The CDR3 is CASSLSGFRGYTF. Here the CDR3 DNA reads TGTGCCAGCAGTTTATCGGGGTTCAGGGGCTACACCTTC.